These 29 T cell receptor beta chains originate from one sample sequenced in a study of T cell responses to AZD1222 COVID-19 vaccine listed by TCRdb under 2021. Preparation of the library involved the immunoSEQ multiplex PCR assay. TCRdb took this table from immuneACCESS and kept in-frame rearrangements with V and J called. Such tables lack part of the clones; where checked against another copy, unresolved V genes explain under half of the gap, and the rest is unexplained. For this sample there are roughly 70,000 clones; 80% to 90% appear just once. Around 9.3% of the sample is held by the ten biggest clonotypes. Per the publication, the time point label means: about 28 days (+/-7) after the second vaccine dose. The sequenced sample was peripheral blood, obtained 28 days after the second AZD1222 dose. The origin of the receptors is an adult who received the AZD1222 COVID-19 vaccine.

The CDR3 sequence: CASSRRGTTYGYTF. In DNA form, the CDR3 reads TGTGCCAGCAGTCGCCGGGGCACGACCTATGGCTACACCTTC. The chain combines TRBV27 with TRBJ1-2; TRBD1 is a possible D gene (5 bases). Germline loops: CDR1 MNHEY, CDR2 SMNVEV (reference sequence). V lost 5 bases and J lost 4, with 14 bases in between. CDR3 length: 14 residues.

This chain links TRBV5-4 with TRBJ2-3; D remains ambiguous. Looked up from germline, CDR1 is SGHNT and CDR2 is YYREEE (reference sequence). This CDR3 comprises 12 residues. Trimming stripped 0 bases from V and 4 bases from J, with 3 bases between. The CDR3 DNA reads as TGTGCCAGCAGCTTGGAGTCAGATACGCAGTATTTT. As protein: CASSLESDTQYF. The full variable domain, with the rest looked up from reference TRBV5-4 and TRBJ2-3, is ETGVTQSPTHLIKTRGQQVTLRCSSQSGHNTVSWYQQALGQGPQFIFQYYREEENGRGNFPPRFSGLQFPNYSSELNVNALELDDSALYLCASSLESDTQYFGPGTRLTVL.

The chain combines TRBV27 with TRBJ2-7; 14 bases are a match to TRBD2. Trimming cost V 9 bases and J 2 bases; bases outside gene matches: 12. This CDR3 contains 17 residues. Germline-derived CDR1 and CDR2 are MNHEY and SMNVEV (reference sequence). DNA for the CDR3: TGTGCCAGTTCCGGGACTAGCGGGAGTAAACATCCCTACGAGCAGTACGTC. Its protein product is CASSGTSGSKHPYEQYV.

This clone was detected a few times. The chain links TRBV6-2 or TRBV6-3 to TRBJ1-1; no clear D. Germline-derived CDR1 and CDR2 are MNHEY and SVGEGT. This CDR3 contains 12 residues. V dropped 0 bases and J dropped 5 bases, with 4 bases sitting between them. CDR3 loop: CASSYSSTEAFF. In DNA form, the CDR3 reads TGTGCCAGCAGTTACTCGAGTACTGAAGCTTTCTTT.

The J gene is TRBJ2-5, the V gene TRBV3-1 (or the pseudogene TRBV3-2), with TRBD1 as a possible D gene (6 bases). The V gene lost 5 bases and the J gene lost 8 bases, with 21 bases spanning the gap. Looked up from germline, CDR1 is LGHDT and CDR2 is YNNKEL (reference sequence). The length of the CDR3 is 15 residues. CDR3 region: CASSSGDHQAATQYF. CDR3 nucleotides: TGTGCCAGCAGCTCAGGGGACCACCAGGCGGCCACCCAGTACTTC.

The chain joins TRBV28 to TRBJ1-1; D possibly corresponds to TRBD1 (5 bases). V was pared by 6 bases and J by 0 bases, with 11 bases between. The CDR3 extends over 14 amino acids. Germline lookup yields CDR1 MDHEN and CDR2 SYDVKM. CDR3 residues: CASREAGLNTEAFF. CDR3 sequence (DNA): TGTGCCAGCAGGGAAGCGGGACTGAACACTGAAGCTTTCTTT.

The chain links TRBV9 to TRBJ1-4; the D gene is possibly TRBD1 (5 bases). CDR1 and CDR2 (germline): SGDLS, YYNGEE. CDR3 length equals 15 residues. Trimming took off 0 bases at V and 8 bases at J, with 14 bases between the two ends. Here the CDR3 reads CASSVDGATGEKLFF. Written as DNA, the CDR3 is TGTGCCAGCAGCGTAGATGGGGCCACGGGAGAAAAACTGTTTTTT. The full variable domain, completed using reference TRBV9 and TRBJ1-4, is DSGVTQTPKHLITATGQRVTLRCSPRSGDLSVYWYQQSLDQGLQFLIQYYNGEERAKGNILERFSAQQFPDLHSELNLSSLELGDSALYFCASSVDGATGEKLFFGSGTQLSVL.

The chain combines TRBV5-6 with TRBJ2-7; D remains unclear. Germline lookup yields CDR1 SGHDT and CDR2 YYEEEE. The CDR3 spans 13 residues. The V and J ends lost 0 bases and 2 bases respectively, with 6 bases between them. CDR3 DNA sequence: TGTGCCAGCAGCTTGGGGTGGACCTACGAGCAGTACGTC. Protein product: CASSLGWTYEQYV.

The gene calls are TRBV11-2 and TRBJ2-3; 7 nucleotides match TRBD2. CDR1 is SGHAT, CDR2 FQNNGV, per germline. CDR3 length equals 13 residues. Trimming cost V 11 bases and J 4 bases; bases outside gene matches: 9. The CDR3 protein is CAEWGGIADTQYF. CDR3 nucleotide sequence: TGTGCCGAATGGGGGGGGATTGCAGATACGCAGTATTTT.

The chain is built from TRBV7-2 and TRBJ2-6; D remains unclear. V lost 5 bases, J lost 1 base, and 12 bases lay in between. This CDR3 region has 16 residues. Germline lookup yields CDR1 SGHTA and CDR2 FQGNSA. The CDR3 reads CASSPAARSGANVLTF. Here the CDR3 DNA reads TGTGCCAGCAGCCCCGCAGCGCGATCTGGGGCCAACGTCCTGACTTTC.

The chain is built from TRBV3-1 (or the pseudogene TRBV3-2) and TRBJ2-5; the D gene is possibly TRBD2 (6 bases). The germline CDR1 and CDR2 sequences are LGHDT and YNNKEL (reference sequence). The CDR3 is 15 residues long. The ends were cut back, 3 bases at V and 5 bases at J, with 16 bases in the middle. CDR3 DNA: TGTGCCAGCAGCCACCCAAGCGGGCTAGCGGAGACCCAGTACTTC. Protein product: CASSHPSGLAETQYF.

The chain links TRBV7-2 to TRBJ2-3; possibly TRBD1 for D (6 bases). V gave up 0 bases and J gave up 4 bases, with 11 bases separating them. Germline values: CDR1 SGHTA, CDR2 FQGNSA. The CDR3 length is 15 residues. CDR3 nucleotides: TGTGCCAGCAGCTTAGCGGGGGCCGTCCCAGATACGCAGTATTTT. Translation gives CASSLAGAVPDTQYF.

The chain employs TRBV7-2 and TRBJ1-2; 7 bases map to TRBD1. V lost 4 bases and J lost 7; bases outside the gene matches: 6. Germline V gene sequence: CDR1 SGHTA, CDR2 FQGNSA. The CDR3 is made up of 13 amino acids. The CDR3 sequence: CASSSTGRSGYTF. CDR3 bases: TGTGCCAGCAGCTCGACAGGGAGGAGTGGCTACACCTTC. Full variable domain (missing parts from reference TRBV7-2 and TRBJ1-2): GAGVSQSPSNKVTEKGKDVELRCDPISGHTALYWYRQSLGQGLEFLIYFQGNSAPDKSGLPSDRFSAERTGGSVSTLTIQRTQQEDSAVYLCASSSTGRSGYTFGSGTRLTVV.

The chain has TRBV27 and TRBJ1-1; maybe TRBD1 (5 bases). The CDR3 sequence is 15 residues long. Trimming cost V 5 bases and J 0 bases, with 13 bases left between them. Germline CDR1 reads MNHEY; CDR2 reads SMNVEV (reference sequence). Here the CDR3 DNA reads TGTGCCAGCAGTCGTTCAGGGAACATGAACACTGAAGCTTTCTTT. This translates into CASSRSGNMNTEAFF.

The J gene is TRBJ2-3, the V gene TRBV5-1; D is unresolved. The CDR3 totals 15 residues. V lost 0 bases to trimming and J lost 2 bases, with 10 bases between them. The germline V gene encodes CDR1 SGHRS and CDR2 YFSETQ. CDR3 sequence: CASSLARQPTDTQYF. The CDR3 DNA sequence: TGCGCCAGCAGCTTGGCGCGGCAGCCCACAGATACGCAGTATTTT.

The chain joins TRBV3-1 (or the pseudogene TRBV3-2) to TRBJ2-7; D might be TRBD1 or TRBD2, each matching 5 bases. This CDR3 has 16 amino acids. V lost 0 bases and J 7 bases, leaving 19 bases between the germline ends. Germline assignment: CDR1 LGHDT and CDR2 YNNKEL (reference sequence). The CDR3 DNA is TGTGCCAGCAGCCAAGATTCCCGGGACGCCTCGGGTGAGCAGTACGTC. This translates into CASSQDSRDASGEQYV.

This chain joins TRBV7-3 and TRBJ1-6, with 10 bases fitting TRBD1. The CDR3 length is 15 residues. Germline loops: CDR1 SGHTA, CDR2 FQGTGA. V shed 2 bases and J 10 bases; nucleotides not matched to a gene: 5. In DNA, the CDR3 is TGTGCCAGCAGCTTATCCCGGGACAGGGGATCACCCCTCCACTTT. It yields the protein CASSLSRDRGSPLHF.

The chain couples TRBV2 to TRBJ1-6, with TRBD1 identical over 10 bases. From germline, CDR1 is SNHLY and CDR2 FYNNEI. J gave up 0 bases and V 6 bases, and 5 bases lay outside the gene matches. The CDR3 runs to 17 residues. As DNA, the CDR3 is TGTGCCAGCAGGGGGGACAGGGGCAGCTCCTATAATTCACCCCTCCACTTT. It specifies CASRGDRGSSYNSPLHF.

The rearrangement joins TRBV4-1 to TRBJ1-2; TRBD1 aligns across 10 bases. The CDR3 extends over 16 amino acids. J gave up 7 bases and V 3 bases, and 11 bases lay outside the gene matches. CDR1 is MGHRA and CDR2 is YSYEKL in the germline V gene. Here the CDR3 DNA reads TGCGCCAGCAGCCAGACTCCGGGACAGGGGACGTTTGGCTACACCTTC. Residues: CASSQTPGQGTFGYTF.

The V gene is TRBV5-4, the J gene TRBJ2-4; no clear D gene. This CDR3 comprises 14 residues. Trimming took 8 bases from V and 0 from J, leaving 12 bases between them. Looked up from germline, CDR1 is SGHNT and CDR2 is YYREEE (reference sequence). Here the CDR3 reads CASENGPAKNIQYF. The DNA for the CDR3 is TGTGCCAGTGAGAATGGTCCAGCCAAAAACATTCAGTACTTC. The whole variable domain, filled in from reference TRBV5-4 and TRBJ2-4, reads ETGVTQSPTHLIKTRGQQVTLRCSSQSGHNTVSWYQQALGQGPQFIFQYYREEENGRGNFPPRFSGLQFPNYSSELNVNALELDDSALYLCASENGPAKNIQYFGAGTRLSVL.

This chain uses TRBV24-1 with TRBJ2-1; perhaps TRBD2 as D (5 bases). Germline lookup yields CDR1 KGHDR and CDR2 SFDVKD. The CDR3 has 13 residues. The V and J ends lost 1 base and 15 bases respectively, with 15 bases between them. For the CDR3, the DNA is TGTGCCACCAGTGATTTCCCTGGACTCCTCAGGTTCTTC. Translating gives CATSDFPGLLRFF.

This clone has more than one count but fewer than ten. The chain joins TRBV4-2 to TRBJ1-4; D possibly corresponds to TRBD1 (6 bases). The V and J ends lost 5 bases and 7 bases respectively, with 17 bases between them. The CDR3 has 15 amino acids. Germline-derived CDR1 and CDR2 are LGHNA and YNFKEQ. As DNA, the CDR3 is TGTGCCAGCAGCTTGGAGCAGGGGCAGGGTGAAAAACTGTTTTTT. It yields the protein CASSLEQGQGEKLFF.

This rearrangement joins TRBV5-1 to TRBJ2-7, with TRBD2 as a possible D gene (5 bases). The CDR3 runs 14 residues. CDR1 is SGHRS and CDR2 is YFSETQ in the germline V gene. V was pared by 0 bases and J by 0 bases, with 7 bases between. The CDR3 loop is CASSLEGSSYEQYF. DNA of the CDR3: TGCGCCAGCAGCTTGGAAGGGAGCTCCTACGAGCAGTACTTC.

The V gene is TRBV5-8, the J gene TRBJ2-3; TRBD2 agrees at 9 bases. The CDR3 has 16 amino acids. Germline-derived CDR1 and CDR2 are SGHTS and YDEGEE. Germline trimming cut 0 bases from V and 6 bases from J; bases unmatched to any gene: 8. The CDR3 loop is CASSLGLADLIDTQYF. As DNA, the CDR3 is TGTGCCAGCAGCTTGGGACTAGCGGATCTGATTGATACGCAGTATTTT. The variable domain in full, completed from reference TRBV5-8 and TRBJ2-3, reads EAGVTQSPTHLIKTRGQQATLRCSPISGHTSVYWYQQALGLGLQFLLWYDEGEERNRGNFPPRFSGRQFPNYSSELNVNALELEDSALYLCASSLGLADLIDTQYFGPGTRLTVL.

This clone appeared once. This chain joins TRBV18 and TRBJ1-2, with 7 bases matching TRBD1. Germline V gene data show CDR1 as KGHSH and CDR2 as LQKENI. There are 13 residues in the CDR3. The J segment lost 4 bases and the V segment lost 3 bases, leaving 2 bases of the junction unmatched. CDR3 in amino acids: CASSPRDSYGYTF. The DNA of the CDR3 is TGTGCCAGCTCACCCCGGGACAGCTATGGCTACACCTTC.

Only one count was recorded for this clone. The chain combines TRBV28 with TRBJ1-5, with D tentatively TRBD1 (5 bases). Germline CDR1 MDHEN, CDR2 SYDVKM. The CDR3 loop spans 14 amino acids. With 10 bases removed from V and 4 bases from J, the gap between germline ends came to 17 bases. Here the CDR3 reads CAIHGGPANQPQHF. The CDR3 DNA follows: TGTGCCATCCACGGGGGACCGGCAAATCAGCCCCAGCATTTT.

The rearrangement joins TRBV2 to TRBJ1-5; 7 nucleotides agree with TRBD1. V dropped 6 bases and J dropped 7; count of bases not matched to a gene: 6. In germline, CDR1 is SNHLY, CDR2 FYNNEI. The CDR3 runs to 13 residues. CDR3 in DNA: TGTGCCAGCAGGGGCACAGGGGACCAGCCCCAGCATTTT. Protein sequence: CASRGTGDQPQHF.

The gene calls are TRBV6-5 and TRBJ1-1; D is perhaps TRBD1 (6 bases). CDR3 size: 12 residues. With 7 bases removed from V and 4 bases from J, the gap between germline ends came to 10 bases. Germline V gene sequence: CDR1 MNHEY, CDR2 SVGAGI. The CDR3 coding sequence is TGTGCCAGCACCACAGGGTCCACTGAAGCTTTCTTT. This translates into CASTTGSTEAFF.

This clone was seen more than once but under ten times. The V gene is TRBV6-1, the J gene TRBJ1-4; D gene unclear. Germline V gene sequence: CDR1 MNHNS, CDR2 SASEGT. There are 14 residues in the CDR3. Trimming removed 3 bases from V and 0 bases from J, with 5 bases in between. The CDR3 coding sequence is TGTGCCAGCAGTGAGGGGTCAACTAATGAAAAACTGTTTTTT. Its protein product is CASSEGSTNEKLFF.